Listed below are T cell receptor beta chains from one sample, sequenced in a study of CD8 T cells in Susac syndrome. TCRdb recomputed calls from the immunoSEQ multiplex PCR reads with MiXCR, one row per CDR3 protein. The repertoire consists of over 95,000 distinct CDR3 sequences, with just under 95% occurring once and the leading ten covering approximately 0.12%. The material sequenced was CD8+ T cells from PBMCs. The receptors originated from a human donor in good health. Both conserved end residues are part of each CDR3. A D gene is named only where the DNA matches it firmly. Clone size is given for some rows only: seen once, a few or many times, or a class if the clone is expanded.

-	TRBV27	-	TRBJ2-7	CASRWGANEQYF	TGTGCCAGCAGATGGGGGGCAAACGAGCAGTACTTC
once	TRBV28	-	TRBJ2-5	CASSAPGVQETQYF	TGTGCCAGCAGTGCCCCGGGGGTCCAAGAGACCCAGTACTTC
-	TRBV4-3	TRBD2	TRBJ2-1	CASSQVPSGEVQFF	TGCGCCAGCAGCCAAGTGCCCAGCGGGGAGGTGCAGTTCTTC
-	TRBV5-1	TRBD2	TRBJ2-7	CASSRLAGVDEQYF	TGCGCCAGCAGCCGGCTAGCGGGAGTTGACGAGCAGTACTTC
few	TRBV2	-	TRBJ2-7	CASSEIRGRYEQYF	TGTGCCAGCAGTGAGATCAGGGGCAGATACGAGCAGTACTTC
-	TRBV9	-	TRBJ2-3	CASSVGGTRDTQYF	TGTGCCAGCAGCGTCGGGGGTACGAGAGATACGCAGTATTTT
-	TRBV25-1	-	TRBJ2-2	CASSGGTGELLF	TGTGCCAGCAGTGGGGGAACCGGGGAGCTGCTTTTT
-	TRBV12-3/TRBV12-4	TRBD1	TRBJ2-1	CASSLSGTDHNEQFF	TGTGCCAGCAGTCTCTCCGGGACAGATCACAATGAGCAGTTCTTC
-	TRBV27	-	TRBJ1-2	CASSLYPGTNYGYTF	TGTGCCAGCAGTTTATACCCAGGGACGAACTATGGCTACACCTTC
-	TRBV30	-	TRBJ1-1	CAWSVLEGGSEAFF	TGTGCCTGGAGTGTACTCGAGGGGGGCTCCGAAGCTTTCTTT
-	TRBV7-3	-	TRBJ2-1	CASSSTTLMNEQFF	TGTGCCAGCAGCTCCACAACCTTGATGAATGAGCAGTTCTTC
few	TRBV5-4	-	TRBJ2-7	CASSRLGAYEQYF	TGTGCCAGCAGCAGGCTGGGGGCCTACGAGCAGTACTTC
-	TRBV24-1	TRBD1	TRBJ1-2	CATSETGEGYTF	TGTGCCACCAGTGAAACAGGGGAAGGCTACACCTTC
-	TRBV14	-	TRBJ1-1	CASSQRGKPRLNTEAFF	TGTGCCAGCAGCCAAAGAGGGAAGCCGAGATTGAACACTGAAGCTTTCTTT
-	TRBV27	TRBD1	TRBJ2-6	CASSLRQGRSSGANVLTF	TGTGCCAGCAGTCTCCGACAGGGGCGCAGCTCTGGGGCCAACGTCCTGACTTTC
-	TRBV18	-	TRBJ2-3	CATQPDRFDTQYF	TGTGCCACCCAACCCGACCGTTTTGATACGCAGTATTTT
-	TRBV4-3	-	TRBJ2-3	CASSLNGRDTQYF	TGCGCCAGCAGCCTTAATGGCAGAGATACGCAGTATTTT
-	TRBV5-6	-	TRBJ2-7	CASSLRGGVGEQYF	TGTGCCAGCAGCCTCCGGGGCGGGGTCGGCGAGCAGTACTTC
-	TRBV7-3	-	TRBJ2-7	CASSPDYIYEQYF	TGTGCCAGCAGCCCGGACTATATCTACGAGCAGTACTTC
-	TRBV25-1	-	TRBJ2-1	CASSEMGLSYNEQFF	TGTGCCAGCAGTGAGATGGGACTCTCCTACAATGAGCAGTTCTTC
-	TRBV7-2	-	TRBJ2-5	CASSLSRDSQETQYF	TGTGCCAGCAGCTTATCCCGGGACTCCCAAGAGACCCAGTACTTC
once	TRBV20-1	-	TRBJ2-7	CSARDARDSYEQYF	TGCAGTGCTAGAGATGCCCGCGACTCCTACGAGCAGTACTTC
-	TRBV29-1	-	TRBJ1-2	CSVGPGPNYGYTF	TGCAGCGTTGGTCCAGGACCCAACTATGGCTACACCTTC
-	TRBV6-5	-	TRBJ1-5	CASSYTTPLPANQPQHF	TGTGCCAGCAGTTATACGACGCCCTTGCCGGCTAATCAGCCCCAGCATTTT
once	TRBV6-6	-	TRBJ2-5	CASSSTEETQYF	TGTGCCAGCAGCTCGACAGAAGAGACCCAGTACTTC
-	TRBV5-1	-	TRBJ1-1	CASSRKPGAGTEAFF	TGCGCCAGCAGCCGGAAACCCGGGGCGGGCACTGAAGCTTTCTTT
-	TRBV12-3/TRBV12-4	TRBD1	TRBJ2-3	CASSLLQGAFTDTQYF	TGTGCCAGCAGTTTACTGCAGGGGGCTTTCACAGATACGCAGTATTTT
-	TRBV30	-	TRBJ2-2	CAWTTDTGELFF	TGTGCCTGGACCACTGACACCGGGGAGCTGTTTTTT
few	TRBV14	TRBD2	TRBJ2-5	CASSQEVAGGVVETQYF	TGTGCCAGCAGCCAAGAGGTGGCGGGGGGTGTCGTTGAGACCCAGTACTTC
-	TRBV7-9	TRBD2	TRBJ2-3	CASSRISAGGADTQYF	TGTGCCAGCAGTCGTATATCAGCGGGAGGGGCAGATACGCAGTATTTT
-	TRBV7-2	-	TRBJ2-3	CASSLNPRTSTDTQYF	TGTGCCAGCAGCTTAAACCCCAGAACGAGCACAGATACGCAGTATTTT
-	TRBV18	-	TRBJ2-6	CASSLRRGSGANVLTF	TGTGCCAGCTCATTAAGACGGGGCTCTGGGGCCAACGTCCTGACTTTC
-	TRBV6-2/TRBV6-3	-	TRBJ2-1	CATQKGGSSYNEQFF	TGTGCCACACAGAAGGGAGGCAGCTCCTACAATGAGCAGTTCTTC
-	TRBV12-3/TRBV12-4	TRBD1	TRBJ1-1	CASSLVTGDEAFF	TGTGCCAGCAGTTTAGTGACAGGGGATGAAGCTTTCTTT
-	TRBV5-1	TRBD1	TRBJ2-2	CASSEWDRSFGELFF	TGCGCCAGCAGCGAATGGGACAGATCTTTCGGGGAGCTGTTTTTT